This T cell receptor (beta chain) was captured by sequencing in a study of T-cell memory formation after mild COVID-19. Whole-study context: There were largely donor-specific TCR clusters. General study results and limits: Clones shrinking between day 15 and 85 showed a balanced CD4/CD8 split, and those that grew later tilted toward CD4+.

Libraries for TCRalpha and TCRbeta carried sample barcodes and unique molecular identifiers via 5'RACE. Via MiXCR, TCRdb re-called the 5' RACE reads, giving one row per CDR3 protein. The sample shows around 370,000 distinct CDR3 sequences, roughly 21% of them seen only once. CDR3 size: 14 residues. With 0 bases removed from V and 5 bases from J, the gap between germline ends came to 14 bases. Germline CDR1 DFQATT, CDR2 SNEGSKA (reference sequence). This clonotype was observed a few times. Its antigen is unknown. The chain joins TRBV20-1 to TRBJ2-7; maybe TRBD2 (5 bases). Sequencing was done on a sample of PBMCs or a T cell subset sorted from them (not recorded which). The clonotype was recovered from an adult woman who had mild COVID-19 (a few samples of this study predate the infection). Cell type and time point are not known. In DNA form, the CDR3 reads TGCAGTGCTAGAGATGGGTTAGTGGGAGACGAGCAGTACTTC. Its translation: CSARDGLVGDEQYF.